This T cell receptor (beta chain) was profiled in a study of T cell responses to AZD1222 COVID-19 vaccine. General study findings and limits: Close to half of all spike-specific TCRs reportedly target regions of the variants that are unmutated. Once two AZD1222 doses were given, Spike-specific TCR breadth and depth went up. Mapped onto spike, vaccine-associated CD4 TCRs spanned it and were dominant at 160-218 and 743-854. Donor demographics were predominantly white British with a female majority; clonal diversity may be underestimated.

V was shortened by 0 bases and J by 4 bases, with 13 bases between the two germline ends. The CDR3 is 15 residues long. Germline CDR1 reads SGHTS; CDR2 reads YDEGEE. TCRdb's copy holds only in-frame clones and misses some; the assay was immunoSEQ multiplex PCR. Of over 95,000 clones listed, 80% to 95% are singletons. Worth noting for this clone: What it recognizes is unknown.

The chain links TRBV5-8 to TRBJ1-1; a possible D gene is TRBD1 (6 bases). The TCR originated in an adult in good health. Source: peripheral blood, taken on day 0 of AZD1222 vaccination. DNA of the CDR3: TGTGCCAGCAGCTTGGAGTTCGGAGGGGGCACTGAAGCTTTCTTT. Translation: CASSLEFGGGTEAFF.